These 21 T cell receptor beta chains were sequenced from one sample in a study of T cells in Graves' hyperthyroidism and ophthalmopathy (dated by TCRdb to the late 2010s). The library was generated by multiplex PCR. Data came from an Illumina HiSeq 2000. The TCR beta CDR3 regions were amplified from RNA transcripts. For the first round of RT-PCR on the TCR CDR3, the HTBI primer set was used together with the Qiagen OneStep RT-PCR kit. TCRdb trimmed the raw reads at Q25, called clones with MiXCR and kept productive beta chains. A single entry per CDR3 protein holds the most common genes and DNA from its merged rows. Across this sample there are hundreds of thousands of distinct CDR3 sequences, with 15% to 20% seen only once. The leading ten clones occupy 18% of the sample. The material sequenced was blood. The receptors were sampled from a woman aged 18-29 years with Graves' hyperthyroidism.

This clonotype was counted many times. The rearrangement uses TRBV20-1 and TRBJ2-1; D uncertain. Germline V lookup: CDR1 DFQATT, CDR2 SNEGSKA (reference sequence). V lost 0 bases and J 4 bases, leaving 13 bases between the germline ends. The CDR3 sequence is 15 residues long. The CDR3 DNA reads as TGCAGTGCTAGAGATCTCGAATACGATTACAATGAGCAGTTCTTC. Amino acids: CSARDLEYDYNEQFF.

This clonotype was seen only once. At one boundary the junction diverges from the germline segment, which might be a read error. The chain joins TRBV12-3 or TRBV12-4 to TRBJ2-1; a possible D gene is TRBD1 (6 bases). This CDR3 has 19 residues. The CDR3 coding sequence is TGTGCCACCAGTGATTTAACCTCAGCCGGACAGAGCTCCTACAATGAGCAGTTCTTC. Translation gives CATSDLTSAGQSSYNEQFF.

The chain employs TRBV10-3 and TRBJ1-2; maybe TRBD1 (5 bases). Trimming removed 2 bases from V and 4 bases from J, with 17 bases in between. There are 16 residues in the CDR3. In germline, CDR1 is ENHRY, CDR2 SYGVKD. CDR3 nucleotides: TGTGCCATCAGTGAGCCTAGGTGGCAGGGAGGCTATGGCTACACCTTC. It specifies CAISEPRWQGGYGYTF.

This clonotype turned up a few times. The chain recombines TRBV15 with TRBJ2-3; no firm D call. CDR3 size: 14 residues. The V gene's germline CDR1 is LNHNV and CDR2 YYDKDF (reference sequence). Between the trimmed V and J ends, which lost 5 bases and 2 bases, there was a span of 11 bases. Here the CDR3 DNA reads TGTGCCACCAGCGTCGGTCTACCCACAGATACGCAGTATTTT. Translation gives CATSVGLPTDTQYF.

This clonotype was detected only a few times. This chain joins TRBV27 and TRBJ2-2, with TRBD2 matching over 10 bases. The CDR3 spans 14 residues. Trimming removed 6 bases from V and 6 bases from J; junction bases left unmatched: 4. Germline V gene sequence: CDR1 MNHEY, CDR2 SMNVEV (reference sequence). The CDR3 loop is CASRSGRDSGELFF. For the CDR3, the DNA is TGTGCCAGCAGGAGCGGGAGGGATTCCGGGGAGCTGTTTTTT.

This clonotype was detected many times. The CDR3 DNA reads as TGTGCCAGCAGTCAGGGACAGAAAGAGACCCAGTACTTC. Amino acids: CASSQGQKETQYF. The chain links TRBV2 to TRBJ2-5; 7 positions match TRBD1. V gave up 5 bases and J gave up 3 bases; unmatched junction bases: 3. Germline-derived CDR1 and CDR2 are SNHLY and FYNNEI. The CDR3 is made up of 13 amino acids. Looking up the rest from reference TRBV2 and TRBJ2-5 gives the full variable domain: EPEVTQTPSHQVTQMGQEVILRCVPISNHLYFYWYRQILGQKVEFLVSFYNNEISEKSEIFDDQFSVERPDGSNFTLKIRSTKLEDSAMYFCASSQGQKETQYFGPGTRLLVL.

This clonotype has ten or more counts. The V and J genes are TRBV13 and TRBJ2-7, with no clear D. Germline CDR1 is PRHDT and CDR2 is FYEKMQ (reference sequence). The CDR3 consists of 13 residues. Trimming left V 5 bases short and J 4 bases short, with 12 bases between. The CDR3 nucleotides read TGTGCCAGCAGCCTCGGCCTAGAGTACGAGCAGTACTTC. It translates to CASSLGLEYEQYF.

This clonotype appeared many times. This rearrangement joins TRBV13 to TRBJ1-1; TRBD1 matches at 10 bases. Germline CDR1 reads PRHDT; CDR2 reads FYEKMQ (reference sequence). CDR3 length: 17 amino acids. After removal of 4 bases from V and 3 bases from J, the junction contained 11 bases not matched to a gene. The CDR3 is CASSSRQGAGWDTEAFF. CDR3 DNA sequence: TGTGCCAGCAGCTCCCGACAGGGGGCCGGTTGGGACACTGAAGCTTTCTTT.

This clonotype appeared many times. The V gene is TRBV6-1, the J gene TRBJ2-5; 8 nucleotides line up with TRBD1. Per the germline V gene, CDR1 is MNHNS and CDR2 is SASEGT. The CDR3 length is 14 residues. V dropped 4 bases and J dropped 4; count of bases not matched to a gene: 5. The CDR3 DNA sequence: TGTGCCAGCAGTGTGGACAGGGTTCGAGAGACCCAGTACTTC. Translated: CASSVDRVRETQYF.

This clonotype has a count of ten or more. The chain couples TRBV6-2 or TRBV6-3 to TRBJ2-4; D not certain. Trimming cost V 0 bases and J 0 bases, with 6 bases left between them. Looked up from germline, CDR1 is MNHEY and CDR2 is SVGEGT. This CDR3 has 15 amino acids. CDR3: CASSYSGLAKNIQYF. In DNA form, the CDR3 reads TGTGCCAGCAGTTACTCGGGCTTAGCCAAAAACATTCAGTACTTC.

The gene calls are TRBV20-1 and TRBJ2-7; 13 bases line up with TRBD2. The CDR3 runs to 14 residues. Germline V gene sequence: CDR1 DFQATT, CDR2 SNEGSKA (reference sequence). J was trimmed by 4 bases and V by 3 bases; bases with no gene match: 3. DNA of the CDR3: TGCAGTGCTAGTCGGACTAGCGGGAGATACGAGCAGTACTTC. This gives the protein CSASRTSGRYEQYF.

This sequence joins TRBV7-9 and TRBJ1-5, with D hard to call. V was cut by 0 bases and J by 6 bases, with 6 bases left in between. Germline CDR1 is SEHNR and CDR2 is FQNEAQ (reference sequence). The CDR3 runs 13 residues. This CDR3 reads CASSLAGIQPQHF. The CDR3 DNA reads TGTGCCAGCAGCTTAGCAGGGATTCAGCCCCAGCATTTT.

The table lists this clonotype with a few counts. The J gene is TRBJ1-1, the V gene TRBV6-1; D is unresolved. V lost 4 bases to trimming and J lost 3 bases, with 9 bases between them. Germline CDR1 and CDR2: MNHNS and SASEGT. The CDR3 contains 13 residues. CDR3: CASSAWADTEAFF. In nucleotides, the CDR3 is TGTGCCAGCAGTGCCTGGGCGGACACTGAAGCTTTCTTT.

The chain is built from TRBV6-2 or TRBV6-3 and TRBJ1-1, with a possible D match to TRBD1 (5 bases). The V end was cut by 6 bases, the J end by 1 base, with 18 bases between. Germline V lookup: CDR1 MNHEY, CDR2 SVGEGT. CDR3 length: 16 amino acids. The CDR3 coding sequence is TGTGCCAGCAGAACCTATACCTTGACAGCGAACACTGAAGCTTTCTTT. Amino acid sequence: CASRTYTLTANTEAFF.

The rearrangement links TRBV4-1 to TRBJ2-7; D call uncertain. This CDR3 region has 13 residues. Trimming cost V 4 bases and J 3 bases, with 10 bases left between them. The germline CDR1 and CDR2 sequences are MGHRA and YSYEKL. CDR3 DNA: TGCGCCAGCAGCCCCGGGTTCCTCTACGAGCAGTACTTC. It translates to CASSPGFLYEQYF.

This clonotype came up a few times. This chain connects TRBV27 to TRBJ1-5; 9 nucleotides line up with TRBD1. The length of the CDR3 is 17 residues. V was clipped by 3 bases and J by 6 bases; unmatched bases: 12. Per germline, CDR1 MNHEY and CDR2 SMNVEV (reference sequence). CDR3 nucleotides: TGTGCCAGCAGTTTCCGAGTGGGGACAGGGTTGGGTCAGCCCCAGCATTTT. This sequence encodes CASSFRVGTGLGQPQHF.

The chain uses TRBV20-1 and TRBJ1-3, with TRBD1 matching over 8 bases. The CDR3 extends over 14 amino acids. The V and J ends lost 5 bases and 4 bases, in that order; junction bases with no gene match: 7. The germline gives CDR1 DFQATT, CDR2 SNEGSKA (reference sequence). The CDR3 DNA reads TGCAGTGCTCCAAAACAGGGGGGCGGAAACACCATATATTTT. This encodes CSAPKQGGGNTIYF.

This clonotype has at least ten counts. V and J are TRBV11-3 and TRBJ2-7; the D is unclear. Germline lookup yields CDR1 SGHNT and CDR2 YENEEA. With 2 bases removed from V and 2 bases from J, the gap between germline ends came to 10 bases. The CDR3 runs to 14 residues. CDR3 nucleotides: TGTGCCAGCAGCTTACGTTACGGCCCCTACGAGCAGTACTTC. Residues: CASSLRYGPYEQYF.

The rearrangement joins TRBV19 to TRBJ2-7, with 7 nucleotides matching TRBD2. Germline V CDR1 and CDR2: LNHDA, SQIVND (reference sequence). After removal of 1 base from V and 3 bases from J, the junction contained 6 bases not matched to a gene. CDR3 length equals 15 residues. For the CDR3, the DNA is TGTGCCAGTAGTATAGTAGCGGGCTCCGGCTACGAGCAGTACTTC. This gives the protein CASSIVAGSGYEQYF.

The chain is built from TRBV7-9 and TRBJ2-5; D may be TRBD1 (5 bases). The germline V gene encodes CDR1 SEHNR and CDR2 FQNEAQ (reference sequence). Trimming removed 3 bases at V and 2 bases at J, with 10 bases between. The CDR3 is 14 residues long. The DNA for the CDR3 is TGTGCCAGCAGCTTTTGGACAAAACAAGAGACCCAGTACTTC. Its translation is CASSFWTKQETQYF.

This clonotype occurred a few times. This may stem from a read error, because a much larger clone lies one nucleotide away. In nucleotides, the CDR3 is TGTGCCGGCAGCTTGGGCGGAAACAATGAGCAGTTCTTC. Translation gives CAGSLGGNNEQFF. The rearrangement joins TRBV7-9 to TRBJ2-1; D not certain. The CDR3 spans 13 residues. Looked up from germline, CDR1 is SEHNR and CDR2 is FQNEAQ (reference sequence).